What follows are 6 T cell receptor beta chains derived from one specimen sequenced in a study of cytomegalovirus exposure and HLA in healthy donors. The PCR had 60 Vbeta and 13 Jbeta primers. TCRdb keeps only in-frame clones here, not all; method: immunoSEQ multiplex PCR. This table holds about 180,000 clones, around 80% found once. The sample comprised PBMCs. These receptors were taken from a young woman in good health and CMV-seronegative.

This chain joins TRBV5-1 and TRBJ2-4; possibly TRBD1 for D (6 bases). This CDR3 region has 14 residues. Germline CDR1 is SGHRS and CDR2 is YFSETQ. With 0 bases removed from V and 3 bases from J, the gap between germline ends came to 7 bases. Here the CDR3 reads CASSLAGDKNIQYF. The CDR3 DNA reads TGCGCCAGCAGCTTGGCAGGGGACAAAAACATTCAGTACTTC.

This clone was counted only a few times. CDR3 residues: CASSPTGDHEQFF. The DNA for the CDR3 is TGTGCCAGCAGCCCTACAGGGGACCATGAGCAGTTCTTC. J is TRBJ2-1 and V is TRBV6-5; 7 bases agree with TRBD1. In germline, CDR1 is MNHEY, CDR2 SVGAGI. V gave up 6 bases and J gave up 8 bases; unmatched junction bases: 7. CDR3 length: 13 residues.

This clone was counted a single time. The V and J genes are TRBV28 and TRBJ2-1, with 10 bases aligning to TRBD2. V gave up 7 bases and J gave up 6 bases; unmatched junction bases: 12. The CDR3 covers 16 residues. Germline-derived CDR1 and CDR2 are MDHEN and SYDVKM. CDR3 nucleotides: TGTGCCAGCAATAAATCCAGGCGGACTAGCGGCAATGAGCAGTTCTTC. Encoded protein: CASNKSRRTSGNEQFF.

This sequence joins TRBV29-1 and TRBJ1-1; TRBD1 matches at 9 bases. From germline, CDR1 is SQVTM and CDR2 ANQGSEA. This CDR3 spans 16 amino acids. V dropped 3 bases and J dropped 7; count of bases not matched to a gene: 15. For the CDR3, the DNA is TGCAGCGTTGAGCGGGGGACAGGGAAGTGGGGGTTTGAAGCTTTCTTT. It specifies CSVERGTGKWGFEAFF.

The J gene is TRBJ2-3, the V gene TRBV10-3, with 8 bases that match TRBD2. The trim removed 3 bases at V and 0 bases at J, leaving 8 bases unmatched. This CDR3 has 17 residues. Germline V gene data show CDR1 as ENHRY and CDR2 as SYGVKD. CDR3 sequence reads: CAISDVVGGGSTDTQYF. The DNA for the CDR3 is TGTGCCATCAGTGATGTCGTGGGCGGGGGGAGCACAGATACGCAGTATTTT.

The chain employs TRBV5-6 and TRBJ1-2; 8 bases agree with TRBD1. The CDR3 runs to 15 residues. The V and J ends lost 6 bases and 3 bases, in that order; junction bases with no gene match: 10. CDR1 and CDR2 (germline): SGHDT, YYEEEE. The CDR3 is CASNLAGGVDYGYTF. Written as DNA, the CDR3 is TGTGCCAGCAACCTTGCAGGGGGCGTAGACTATGGCTACACCTTC.